The clone carrying this T cell receptor beta chain was detected a few times. Its specificity is not known. The data belong to a study of vaccination effects on CD4 cells after COVID-19. Data came from immunoSEQ multiplex PCR; TCRdb stores just in-frame clones and leaves some out. The table has 25,000 to 30,000 clones, roughly 70% seen once. Before sequencing took place, the ViraFEST assay used viral peptide pools to expand antigen-specific CD4+ T cells. CD4+ T cell isolation took place after more than eight days of culture. Everyone in the study got two shots of either the BNT162b2 or mRNA-1273 vaccine. Vaccinees lacked prior SARS-CoV-2 infection and tested negative for nucleocapsid antibodies. The CDR3 is made up of 15 amino acids. Germline loops: CDR1 MNHEY, CDR2 SMNVEV (reference sequence). J gave up 2 bases and V 6 bases, and 4 bases lay outside the gene matches.

Sequenced here: CD4+ T cells from PBMCs cultured with HCoV-NL63 spike peptides, sampled after COVID-19 vaccination. The origin of this receptor is a human donor who received a COVID-19 vaccine. The genes are TRBV27 and TRBJ2-6, with TRBD1 matching 7 bases. The CDR3 DNA reads as TGTGCCAGCAGACTAGGGACAGCTGGGGCCAACGTCCTGACTTTC. This gives the protein CASRLGTAGANVLTF. The full variable domain, rest sourced from reference TRBV27 and TRBJ2-6, is EAQVTQNPRYLITVTGKKLTVTCSQNMNHEYMSWYRQDPGLGLRQIYYSMNVEVTDKGDVPEGYKVSRKEKRNFPLILESPSPNQTSLYFCASRLGTAGANVLTFGAGSRLTVL.